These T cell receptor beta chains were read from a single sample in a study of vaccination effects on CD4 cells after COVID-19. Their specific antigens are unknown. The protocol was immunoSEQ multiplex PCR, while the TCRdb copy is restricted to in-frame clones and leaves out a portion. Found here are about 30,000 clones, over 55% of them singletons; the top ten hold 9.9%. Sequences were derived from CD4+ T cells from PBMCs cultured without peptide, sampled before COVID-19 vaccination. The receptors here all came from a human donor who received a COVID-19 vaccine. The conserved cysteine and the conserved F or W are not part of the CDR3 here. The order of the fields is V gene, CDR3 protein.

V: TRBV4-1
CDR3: ASSHIGLAGGRYNNEQF

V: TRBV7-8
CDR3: ASSLEGYSYEQY

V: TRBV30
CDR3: AWRFTGTPSAF

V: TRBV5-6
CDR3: ASSQYDRASYEQY

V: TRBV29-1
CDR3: SVELVGGQGAYEQY

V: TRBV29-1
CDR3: SVLDPGVYGYT

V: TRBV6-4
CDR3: ASSDSPTGSSYNEQF

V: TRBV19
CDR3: ASSKSPSGHRYEQY

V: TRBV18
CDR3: ASSQSPGLAGPNEQF

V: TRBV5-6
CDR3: ASSLAGESGYT

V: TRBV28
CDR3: ASSSVGGYT

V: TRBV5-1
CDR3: ASSLGNEHRVTQY